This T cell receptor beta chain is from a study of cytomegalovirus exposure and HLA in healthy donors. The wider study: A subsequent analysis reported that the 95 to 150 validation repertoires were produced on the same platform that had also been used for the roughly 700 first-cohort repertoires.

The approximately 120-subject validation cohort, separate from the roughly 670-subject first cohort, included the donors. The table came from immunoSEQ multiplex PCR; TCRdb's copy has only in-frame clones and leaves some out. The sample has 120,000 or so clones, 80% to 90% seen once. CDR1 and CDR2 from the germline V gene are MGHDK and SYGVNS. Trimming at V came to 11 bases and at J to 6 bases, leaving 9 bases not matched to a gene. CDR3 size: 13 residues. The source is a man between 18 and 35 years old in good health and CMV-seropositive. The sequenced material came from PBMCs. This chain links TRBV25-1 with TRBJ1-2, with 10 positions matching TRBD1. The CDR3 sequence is CAVSSGTGDGYTF. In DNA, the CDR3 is TGTGCCGTTAGCTCCGGGACAGGGGATGGCTACACCTTC.